This T cell receptor beta chain emerged from a study of follicular helper T cells after annual influenza vaccination. Study summary: Sampling occurred days 0, 7 and 28 after each influenza vaccination.

Concerning this clone itself: Its antigen is undetermined.

This sample's time point: 2015-2016 season, 7 days after influenza vaccination. V was pared by 6 bases and J by 8 bases, with 22 bases between. Germline V gene lookup returns CDR1 MNHEY and CDR2 SVGAGI. This CDR3 comprises 15 residues. Broader study findings: ICOS+CD38+ cTfh clonality tracked population frequency, and its change tracked circulating plasmablast change.

The assay was immunoSEQ multiplex PCR, and TCRdb's table has in-frame clones only and misses some. The sample has roughly 4,900 clones; 75% to 85% are singletons. The receptor was isolated from an adult who received the influenza vaccine. The chain links TRBV6-5 to TRBJ1-1; weak D call: TRBD1 (6 bases). Sample: CXCR5+ CD38- circulating T follicular helper cells from blood, taken 7 days after influenza vaccination. Subset given: circulating Tfh, non-naive CD4+CXCR5+PD-1+ (ICOS+CD38+ or ICOS-CD38-). CDR3 nucleotides: TGTGCCAGCAGCCATCGGACAGTTGGGGGTACGGAAGCTTTCTTT. It is translated as CASSHRTVGGTEAFF.